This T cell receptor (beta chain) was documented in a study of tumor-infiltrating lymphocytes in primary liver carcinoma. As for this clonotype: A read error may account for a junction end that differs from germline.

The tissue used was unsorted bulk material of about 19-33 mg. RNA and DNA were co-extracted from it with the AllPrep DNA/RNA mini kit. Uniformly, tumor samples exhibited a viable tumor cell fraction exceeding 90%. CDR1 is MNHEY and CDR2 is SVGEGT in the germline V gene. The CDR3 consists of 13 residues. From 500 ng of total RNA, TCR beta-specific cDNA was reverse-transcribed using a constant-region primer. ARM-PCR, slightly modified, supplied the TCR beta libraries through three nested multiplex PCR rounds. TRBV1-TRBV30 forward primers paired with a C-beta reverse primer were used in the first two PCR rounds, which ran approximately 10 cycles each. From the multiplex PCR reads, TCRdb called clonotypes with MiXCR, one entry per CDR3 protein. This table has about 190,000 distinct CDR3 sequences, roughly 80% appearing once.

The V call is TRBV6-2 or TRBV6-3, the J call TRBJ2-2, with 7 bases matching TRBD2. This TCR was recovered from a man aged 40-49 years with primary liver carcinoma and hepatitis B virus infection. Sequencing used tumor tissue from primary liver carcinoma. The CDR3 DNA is TGTGCCAGTAGCTGGACTAGAACCGGGGGGCTGTTTTTT. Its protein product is CASSWTRTGGLFF.